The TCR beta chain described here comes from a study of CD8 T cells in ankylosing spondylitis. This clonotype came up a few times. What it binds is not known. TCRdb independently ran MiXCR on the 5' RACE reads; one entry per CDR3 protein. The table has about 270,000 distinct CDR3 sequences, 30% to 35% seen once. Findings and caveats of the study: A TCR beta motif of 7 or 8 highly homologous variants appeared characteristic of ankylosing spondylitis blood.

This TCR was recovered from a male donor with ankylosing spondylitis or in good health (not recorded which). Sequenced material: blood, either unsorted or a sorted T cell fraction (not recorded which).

CDR3 loop: CASSQDWGYTF. The CDR3 bases are TGTGCCAGCAGCCAAGACTGGGGCTACACCTTC. J is TRBJ1-2 and V is TRBV4-2; D not resolved. CDR3 length: 11 amino acids. The V end lost 0 bases, the J end lost 8 bases, and 4 bases lay between the germline ends. Germline lookup yields CDR1 LGHNA and CDR2 YNFKEQ.